This T cell receptor (beta chain) came from a study of OX40 agonist ivuxolimab in advanced cancers. Study as a whole: Earlier treatment with anti-PD-1, anti-PD-L1 or anti-CTLA-4 was permitted, and roughly 42% had received some. Study-level points and caveats: Certain nonresponding patients likewise had low normalized T-cell clonal expansion. On average, CD8+ T cells had more expanded clones than CD4+.

With autoimmune disease history or systemic immunosuppression, patients were excluded. Comment on this clone: Antigen unknown.

V lost 3 bases and J lost 4, with 8 bases in between. CDR1 is SGHNT and CDR2 is YYREEE in the germline V gene (reference sequence). The CDR3 extends over 13 amino acids. The protocol was immunoSEQ multiplex PCR, while the TCRdb copy is restricted to in-frame clones and leaves out a portion. The sample contains roughly 130,000 clones, 80% to 95% of which appear only once. Sequencing was performed on CD4+ or CD8+ T cells sorted from blood, taken in a trial of the OX40 agonist ivuxolimab. The TCR sequence derives from an adult with an advanced solid tumor such as melanoma, head and neck, liver or kidney cancer. The chain carries TRBV5-4 and TRBJ1-3; D call uncertain. The CDR3 spells CASSYPQGNTIYF. CDR3 DNA sequence: TGTGCCAGCAGCTACCCGCAGGGAAACACCATATATTTT.